This TCR beta chain stems from a study of STAT5B mutations in CD4+ large granular lymphocyte leukemia. Findings of the study overall: Compared with healthy controls (2/35), patient top clones favored TRBV06 (8/27).

This was a survey-level run. Authors' processing steps: Productive clonotypes were detectable down to 2.59 x 10-5 frequency. Sequenced by immunoSEQ multiplex PCR; TCRdb stores in-frame clones only, minus some. The DNA gave D and trimming, while V, J and clone size come from that table. Of approximately 24,000 clones listed, around 81% are singletons. The CDR3 is made up of 14 amino acids. As for this clone: The target antigen is unknown.

The chain employs TRBV21-1 and TRBJ1-2; the table names TRBD1, a call not compared with the DNA. TRBV21-1 is designated a pseudogene. The clonotype was recovered from a human donor in good health. The source material was CD4+ T cells from blood buffy coats. CDR3 loop: CARAEAAGVSGYTF. CDR3 coding DNA: TGTGCCAGGGCAGAGGCGGCAGGGGTTTCTGGCTACACCTTC.